The 7 T cell receptor beta chains below come from one sample, sequenced in a study of cytomegalovirus exposure and HLA in healthy donors. The PCR contained 60 Vbeta and 13 Jbeta primers. The table came from immunoSEQ multiplex PCR; TCRdb's copy has only in-frame clones and leaves some out. This table holds 150,000 to 180,000 clones, 65% to 80% found once. The sample taken for sequencing was PBMCs. All receptors come from a young man in good health and CMV-seronegative.

The V call is TRBV6-1, the J call TRBJ1-1; 7 bases match TRBD1. Germline lookup yields CDR1 MNHNS and CDR2 SASEGT. V lost 0 bases to trimming and J lost 5 bases; unmatched junction nucleotides: 6. This CDR3 contains 15 residues. CDR3 amino acids: CASSEALRGRTEAFF. CDR3 sequence (DNA): TGTGCCAGCAGTGAAGCGCTCAGGGGGAGAACTGAAGCTTTCTTT.

This chain connects TRBV4-3 to TRBJ1-4; D is undetermined. The ends were cut back, 1 base at V and 5 bases at J, with 11 bases in the middle. Germline assignment: CDR1 LGHNA and CDR2 YSLEER. The CDR3 has 15 amino acids. The CDR3 coding sequence is TGCGCCAGCAGCCAAGGATCACTAACGAATGAAAAACTGTTTTTT. This translates into CASSQGSLTNEKLFF.

This chain connects TRBV7-8 to TRBJ1-1; D unresolved. The V end was cut by 5 bases, the J end by 2 bases, with 6 bases between. The CDR3 covers 12 residues. The germline V gene has CDR1 SGHVS and CDR2 FQNEAQ. CDR3 sequence reads: CASSRTNTEAFF. The CDR3 bases are TGTGCCAGCAGCCGCACAAACACTGAAGCTTTCTTT.

This chain connects TRBV6-1 to TRBJ1-2, with D possibly matching TRBD1 (5 bases). The ends were cut back, 1 base at V and 2 bases at J, with 11 bases in the middle. The germline V gene encodes CDR1 MNHNS and CDR2 SASEGT. The CDR3 totals 15 residues. CDR3 sequence (DNA): TGTGCCAGCAGTGAAGGCGGGGCAGGGAACTATGGCTACACCTTC. It codes for CASSEGGAGNYGYTF.

This clone was detected only once. The CDR3 DNA sequence: TGTGCCAGCAGCGTCGACGGGGGGGCGGGGGAGACCCAGTACTTC. Protein product: CASSVDGGAGETQYF. V and J are TRBV7-3 and TRBJ2-5, with 8 bases aligning to TRBD2. The CDR3 runs 15 residues. V lost 5 bases, J lost 5 bases, and 10 bases stayed unmatched. Germline V gene data show CDR1 as SGHTA and CDR2 as FQGTGA.

The CDR3 reads CASSPRQAGELFF. The DNA for the CDR3 is TGTGCCAGCAGCCCAAGACAGGCCGGGGAGCTGTTTTTT. The rearrangement links TRBV5-4 to TRBJ2-2; D is possibly TRBD1 (6 bases). V was trimmed by 4 bases and J by 6 bases, leaving 10 bases between them. The germline V gene encodes CDR1 SGHNT and CDR2 YYREEE (reference sequence). This CDR3 spans 13 amino acids.

V is TRBV7-6 and J is TRBJ2-1, with 12 bases matching TRBD2. This CDR3 region has 15 residues. The J segment lost 6 bases and the V segment lost 5 bases, leaving 5 bases of the junction unmatched. The germline V gene has CDR1 SGHVS and CDR2 FNYEAQ. The CDR3 sequence: CASSHSSGGANEQFF. The CDR3 DNA is TGTGCCAGCAGCCACTCTAGCGGGGGGGCCAATGAGCAGTTCTTC.